What follows are 9 T cell receptor beta chains derived from one specimen sequenced in a study of beta chain features in type 1 diabetes. TCRB transcripts that were expressed got sequenced, as all of the isolated RNA had been reverse transcribed. Method: immunoSEQ multiplex PCR; TCRdb's copy keeps in-frame clones and lacks some. The sample comprises hundreds of thousands of clones, around 12% of which are singletons, and more than 0.015% rests with the top ten. Sample: naive CD4+ T cells from blood. These receptors originate from a young man in good health.

The genes are TRBV5-6 and TRBJ2-1; D may be TRBD1 (5 bases). This CDR3 has 16 residues. CDR1 and CDR2 from the germline V gene are SGHDT and YYEEEE. The ends were cut back, 0 bases at V and 3 bases at J, with 13 bases in the middle. CDR3 in amino acids: CASSLGVTGHYNEQFF. CDR3 nucleotides: TGTGCCAGCAGCTTGGGGGTGACTGGACACTACAATGAGCAGTTCTTC.

This chain connects TRBV18 to TRBJ1-2, with D tentatively TRBD1 (6 bases). The V gene lost 3 bases and the J gene lost 3 bases, with 11 bases spanning the gap. Per the germline V gene, CDR1 is KGHSH and CDR2 is LQKENI. The CDR3 is 14 amino acids. CDR3 DNA sequence: TGTGCCAGCTCACCGGCCCGGACAGACTATGGCTACACCTTC. Protein product: CASSPARTDYGYTF.

The CDR3 sequence: CASGQDRMSTGELFF. The CDR3 DNA reads TGTGCTAGTGGCCAGGACAGGATGAGCACCGGGGAGCTGTTTTTT. This sequence joins TRBV12-5 and TRBJ2-2, with 7 nucleotides matching TRBD1. CDR1 and CDR2 (germline): LGHNT, FRNRAP. Trimming at V came to 6 bases and at J to 4 bases, leaving 8 bases not matched to a gene. This CDR3 spans 15 amino acids.

The V and J genes are TRBV4-2 and TRBJ2-7; 9 positions agree with TRBD2. V lost 6 bases, J lost 4 bases, and 4 bases stayed unmatched. CDR1 is LGHNA, CDR2 YNFKEQ, per germline. The CDR3 runs 13 residues. The CDR3 sequence: CASRLAGSYEQYF. CDR3 bases: TGTGCCAGCAGGCTAGCGGGATCTTACGAGCAGTACTTC.

V gene TRBV6-1 combines with J gene TRBJ2-7; no clear D. Germline loops: CDR1 MNHNS, CDR2 SASEGT. Deletions cut 6 bases from V and 6 bases from J, with 9 bases between. The CDR3 length is 11 residues. The CDR3 coding sequence is TGTGCCAGCAGAGATCGACTCGAGCAGTACTTC. It encodes CASRDRLEQYF.

This sequence joins TRBV7-6 and TRBJ1-6; 7 bases fit TRBD1. CDR1 and CDR2 from the germline V gene are SGHVS and FNYEAQ. J was trimmed by 7 bases and V by 5 bases; bases with no gene match: 8. CDR3 length: 15 amino acids. The CDR3 DNA reads TGTGCCAGCAGCCAAAGGGACAGCGGCAATTCACCCCTCCACTTT. Protein: CASSQRDSGNSPLHF.

The CDR3 reads CASSPASVNTEAFF. In nucleotides, the CDR3 is TGTGCCAGCAGTCCTGCCTCGGTGAACACTGAAGCTTTCTTT. The rearrangement uses TRBV6-5 and TRBJ1-1; D gene uncertain. Germline V CDR1 and CDR2: MNHEY, SVGAGI. V lost 5 bases to trimming and J lost 0 bases, with 10 bases between them. CDR3 length: 14 residues.

In its sample, this clone was seen a few times. The rearrangement links TRBV6-6 to TRBJ2-4; D unresolved. V was trimmed by 5 bases and J by 8 bases, leaving 16 bases between them. Germline V gene sequence: CDR1 MNHNY, CDR2 SVGAGI (reference sequence). This CDR3 comprises 14 residues. The CDR3 loop reads CASSQATKPDIQYF. CDR3 DNA: TGTGCCAGCAGTCAGGCGACCAAACCTGACATTCAGTACTTC.

A few counts support this clone. The CDR3 protein is CASSLMGPNNQPQHF. Here the CDR3 DNA reads TGTGCCAGCAGTTTAATGGGGCCGAACAACCAGCCCCAGCATTTT. This chain uses TRBV28 with TRBJ1-5; D may be TRBD1 (5 bases). Germline loops: CDR1 MDHEN, CDR2 SYDVKM. The CDR3 is 15 residues long. The ends were cut back, 2 bases at V and 7 bases at J, with 15 bases in the middle.